The 11 T cell receptor beta chains reported below all come from one sample, sequenced in a study of technical replicates of blood from several donors. Some clones are missing from TCRdb's copy, which holds only in-frame ones; the method was immunoSEQ multiplex PCR. Among roughly 90,000 clones listed, about 96% were seen once. Input material: T cells isolated from PBMCs. These receptors came from a human donor in good health.

The chain recombines TRBV9 with TRBJ2-3; 7 bases are a match to TRBD1. After removal of 4 bases from V and 0 bases from J, the junction contained 5 bases not matched to a gene. CDR3 size: 15 residues. CDR1 and CDR2 from the germline V gene are SGDLS and YYNGEE. CDR3 DNA sequence: TGTGCCAGCAGCTCCGACAGGGCTAGCACAGATACGCAGTATTTT. Translated: CASSSDRASTDTQYF.

The V call is TRBV6-1, the J call TRBJ1-2, with a tentative D call TRBD1 (5 bases). V was cut by 11 bases and J by 3 bases, with 16 bases left in between. The V gene's germline CDR1 is MNHNS and CDR2 SASEGT. The CDR3 spans 13 residues. The CDR3 bases are TGTGCCGGGCGGGGACGCTGGGACTATGGCTACACCTTC. Amino acid sequence: CAGRGRWDYGYTF.

The V and J genes are TRBV5-1 and TRBJ2-1; 12 positions match TRBD2. V was clipped by 6 bases and J by 3 bases; unmatched bases: 1. This CDR3 spans 14 amino acids. CDR1 and CDR2 from the germline V gene are SGHRS and YFSETQ. The CDR3 loop is CASKTSGSYNEQFF. The CDR3 DNA reads as TGCGCCAGCAAGACTAGCGGGAGCTACAATGAGCAGTTCTTC.

V and J are TRBV20-1 and TRBJ1-2; D unresolved. The V gene lost 7 bases and the J gene lost 3 bases, with 6 bases spanning the gap. Germline V CDR1 and CDR2: DFQATT, SNEGSKA (reference sequence). The CDR3 has 10 amino acids. The DNA for the CDR3 is TGCAGTGTGGAGGACTATGGCTACACCTTC. It is translated as CSVEDYGYTF.

The chain is built from TRBV28 and TRBJ1-5, with 7 bases lining up with TRBD1. V was pared by 2 bases and J by 6 bases, with 10 bases of the junction left unmatched. Germline lookup yields CDR1 MDHEN and CDR2 SYDVKM. This CDR3 is built from 16 residues. Here the CDR3 reads CASSLPLPTGSQPQHF. The CDR3 DNA reads as TGTGCCAGCAGTTTACCCTTACCGACAGGGAGTCAGCCCCAGCATTTT. Combining the CDR3 with reference TRBV28 and TRBJ1-5 gives the whole variable domain DVKVTQSSRYLVKRTGEKVFLECVQDMDHENMFWYRQDPGLGLRLIYFSYDVKMKEKGDIPEGYSVSREKKERFSLILESASTNQTSMYLCASSLPLPTGSQPQHFGDGTRLSIL.

The rearrangement links TRBV2 to TRBJ1-1; 7 bases are a match to TRBD1. CDR3 length: 15 amino acids. J was trimmed by 6 bases and V by 0 bases; bases with no gene match: 7. CDR1 SNHLY and CDR2 FYNNEI come from the germline V gene. The CDR3 spells CASSEALQGKAEAFF. CDR3 nucleotides: TGTGCCAGCAGTGAAGCGCTACAGGGGAAGGCTGAAGCTTTCTTT.

This chain connects TRBV28 to TRBJ1-1, with no clear D. This CDR3 is built from 12 residues. V lost 7 bases and J lost 6, with 12 bases in between. Germline assignment: CDR1 MDHEN and CDR2 SYDVKM. For the CDR3, the DNA is TGTGCCAGCACAACACTAATTTCTGAAGCTTTCTTT. Encoded protein: CASTTLISEAFF.

The chain carries TRBV5-1 and TRBJ2-5, with D unclear. CDR1 SGHRS and CDR2 YFSETQ come from the germline V gene. This CDR3 is 14 amino acids long. Between the trimmed V and J ends, which lost 7 bases and 1 base, there was a span of 14 bases. The CDR3 sequence is CASANFGSQETQYF. CDR3 bases: TGCGCCAGCGCCAATTTCGGGTCCCAAGAGACCCAGTACTTC.

The chain employs TRBV4-2 and TRBJ1-1; no firm D call. V was cut by 1 base and J by 5 bases, with 11 bases left in between. The CDR3 consists of 14 residues. Germline CDR1 is LGHNA and CDR2 is YNFKEQ. This CDR3 is CASSQANPGTEAFF. CDR3 bases: TGTGCCAGCAGCCAAGCTAACCCGGGAACTGAAGCTTTCTTT.

The CDR3 DNA sequence: TGTGCCAGCAGTGGAGCGAACACCGGGGAGCTGTTTTTT. Protein: CASSGANTGELFF. V gene TRBV6-5 combines with J gene TRBJ2-2; D gene unclear. Germline V CDR1 and CDR2: MNHEY, SVGAGI. Trimming removed 5 bases at V and 0 bases at J, with 4 bases between. The CDR3 has 13 amino acids.

The chain employs TRBV5-5 and TRBJ2-2, with D maybe TRBD2 (6 bases). Trimming stripped 6 bases from V and 2 bases from J, with 20 bases between. This CDR3 is built from 17 residues. CDR1 and CDR2 (germline): SGHKS, YYEKEE (reference sequence). The CDR3 loop is CASTDLRDGRNTGELFF. In nucleotides, the CDR3 is TGTGCCAGCACCGATTTACGCGACGGGAGAAACACCGGGGAGCTGTTTTTT.